This TCR beta chain was sequenced in a study of blood T cell repertoires in COVID-19. This table comes from immunoSEQ multiplex PCR, and its TCRdb copy is limited to in-frame clones, with some not included. The sample holds over 120,000 clones, over 70% seen once. Sequenced sample: peripheral blood. This receptor was taken from a woman aged 45-65 years with acute or convalescent COVID-19.

This CDR3 reads CASSLWGDSNQPQHF. The CDR3 DNA reads as TGTGCCAGCAGTTTATGGGGCGACAGCAATCAGCCCCAGCATTTT. The chain employs TRBV27 and TRBJ1-5; the D gene is possibly TRBD1 (5 bases). CDR1 MNHEY and CDR2 SMNVEV come from the germline V gene (reference sequence). The V and J ends lost 1 base and 1 base respectively, with 8 bases between them. The CDR3 contains 15 residues.